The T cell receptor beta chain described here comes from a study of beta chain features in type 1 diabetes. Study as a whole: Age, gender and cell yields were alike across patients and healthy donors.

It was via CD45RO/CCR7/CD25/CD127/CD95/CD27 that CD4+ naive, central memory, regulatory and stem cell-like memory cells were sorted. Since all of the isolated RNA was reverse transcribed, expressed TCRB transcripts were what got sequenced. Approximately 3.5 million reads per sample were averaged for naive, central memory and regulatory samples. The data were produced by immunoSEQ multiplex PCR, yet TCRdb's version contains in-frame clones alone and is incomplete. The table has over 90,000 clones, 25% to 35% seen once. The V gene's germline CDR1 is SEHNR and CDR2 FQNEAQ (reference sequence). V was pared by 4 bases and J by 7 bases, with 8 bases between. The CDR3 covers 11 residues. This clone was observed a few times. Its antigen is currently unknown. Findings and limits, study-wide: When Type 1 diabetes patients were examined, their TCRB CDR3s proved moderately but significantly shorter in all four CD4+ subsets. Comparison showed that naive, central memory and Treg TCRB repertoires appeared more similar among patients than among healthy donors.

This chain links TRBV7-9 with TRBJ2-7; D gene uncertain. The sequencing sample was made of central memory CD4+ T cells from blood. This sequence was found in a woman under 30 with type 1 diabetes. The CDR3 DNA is TGTGCCAGCAGCTCGACACGTGAGCAGTACTTC. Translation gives CASSSTREQYF.